The TCR beta chain under discussion was sequenced for a study of cytomegalovirus exposure and HLA in healthy donors. Notes on this clone: Its antigen is still unknown.

The assay was immunoSEQ multiplex PCR, and TCRdb's table has in-frame clones only and misses some. This sample has around 350,000 clones; 70% to 90% occur once, and the top ten carry approximately 0.8%. The study's findings and limits: Cytomegalovirus status, reportedly, was diagnosed with high specificity and sensitivity by the classifier.

While the first cohort had 600 to 800 subjects, the donors belonged to the separate validation cohort of about 130 subjects. Germline V gives CDR1 SGHDT, CDR2 YYEEEE. The V and J ends lost 2 bases and 5 bases, in that order; junction bases with no gene match: 3. This CDR3 has 14 residues. V is TRBV5-6 and J is TRBJ1-1, with 10 bases fitting TRBD1. This receptor was taken from a woman aged 18-30 years in good health and CMV-seronegative. Sequenced: PBMCs. In DNA form, the CDR3 reads TGTGCCAGCAGCTTAGACAGGGGGCGAACTGAAGCTTTCTTT. Translated: CASSLDRGRTEAFF.